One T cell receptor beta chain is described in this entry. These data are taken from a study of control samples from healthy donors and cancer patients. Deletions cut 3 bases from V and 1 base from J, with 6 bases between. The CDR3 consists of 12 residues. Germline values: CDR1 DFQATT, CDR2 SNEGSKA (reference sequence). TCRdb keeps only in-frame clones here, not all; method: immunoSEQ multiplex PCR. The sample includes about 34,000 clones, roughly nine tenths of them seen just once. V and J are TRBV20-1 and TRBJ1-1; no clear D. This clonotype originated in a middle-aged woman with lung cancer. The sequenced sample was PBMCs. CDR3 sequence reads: CSASQPNTEAFF. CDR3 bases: TGCAGTGCTAGTCAGCCGAACACTGAAGCTTTCTTT.